What follows are 6 T cell receptor beta chains derived from one specimen sequenced in a study of T cells in Graves' hyperthyroidism and ophthalmopathy. Amplified TCR beta CDR3 regions came from RNA transcripts. Using the HTBI primer set, a first-round RT-PCR was run on the TCR CDR3. TCRdb reanalysed the multiplex PCR reads using MiXCR and keeps one entry per CDR3 protein. There are about 640,000 distinct CDR3 sequences in the sample; about 45% occur only once, and 7% to 7.5% lies in the top ten. Specimen: peripheral blood or thyroid tissue (not recorded which). These receptors originate from an adult man with Graves' disease, either hyperthyroidism or ophthalmopathy (not recorded which).

The chain recombines TRBV24-1 with TRBJ1-2; weak D call: TRBD1 (5 bases). V was shortened by 3 bases and J by 2 bases, with 9 bases between the two germline ends. Germline V gene data show CDR1 as KGHDR and CDR2 as SFDVKD. The CDR3 is 14 residues long. DNA for the CDR3: TGTGCCACCAGTGATGGGGACGGAAACTATGGCTACACCTTC. It encodes CATSDGDGNYGYTF.

This clonotype has more than one count but fewer than ten. J is TRBJ1-1 and V is TRBV12-3 or TRBV12-4; a possible D gene is TRBD1 (5 bases). The germline V and J ends were trimmed by 6 bases and 4 bases, with 12 bases remaining between them. The CDR3 has 13 amino acids. The CDR3: CASSLRTITEAFF. The CDR3 nucleotides are TGTGCCAGCAGCCTCCGGACAATCACTGAAGCTTTCTTT.

CDR3 nucleotide sequence: TGTGCCAGCAGTCTAGGGGACAGGGGTGGGGATGCTTTCTTT. Its protein is CASSLGDRGGDAFF. The rearrangement links TRBV2 to TRBJ1-1; 10 bases agree with TRBD1. This CDR3 comprises 14 residues. Trimming at V came to 5 bases and at J to 11 bases, leaving 11 bases not matched to a gene. Germline CDR1 reads SNHLY; CDR2 reads FYNNEI.

The chain is built from TRBV6-6 and TRBJ1-5; D might be TRBD1 (6 bases). V was shortened by 6 bases and J by 2 bases, with 14 bases between the two germline ends. The CDR3 consists of 15 residues. CDR1 and CDR2 from the germline V gene are MNHNY and SVGAGI (reference sequence). CDR3 coding DNA: TGTGCCAGCAGCAAACAGGGAAAGGGCAATCAGCCCCAGCATTTT. It is translated as CASSKQGKGNQPQHF.

The chain has TRBV11-1 and TRBJ2-7, with D perhaps matching TRBD1 (6 bases). Germline V lookup: CDR1 SGHAT, CDR2 FQDESV (reference sequence). This CDR3 comprises 13 residues. V lost 3 bases to trimming and J lost 3 bases, with 9 bases between them. CDR3 coding DNA: TGTGCCAGCAGCTTGGACAGACACTACGAGCAGTACTTC. This sequence encodes CASSLDRHYEQYF.

This clonotype was counted a few times. The rearrangement joins TRBV12-5 to TRBJ1-4, with a possible D match to TRBD1 (5 bases). Trimming left V 3 bases short and J 8 bases short, with 7 bases between. Per germline, CDR1 LGHNT and CDR2 FRNRAP. CDR3 length equals 12 residues. The CDR3 DNA reads as TGTGCTAGTGGTTTTCAGGGCGAAAAACTGTTTTTT. As protein: CASGFQGEKLFF. The variable domain in full, with the rest retrieved from reference TRBV12-5 and TRBJ1-4, is DARVTQTPRHKVTEMGQEVTMRCQPILGHNTVFWYRQTMMQGLELLAYFRNRAPLDDSGMPKDRFSAEMPDATLATLKIQPSEPRDSAVYFCASGFQGEKLFFGSGTQLSVL.